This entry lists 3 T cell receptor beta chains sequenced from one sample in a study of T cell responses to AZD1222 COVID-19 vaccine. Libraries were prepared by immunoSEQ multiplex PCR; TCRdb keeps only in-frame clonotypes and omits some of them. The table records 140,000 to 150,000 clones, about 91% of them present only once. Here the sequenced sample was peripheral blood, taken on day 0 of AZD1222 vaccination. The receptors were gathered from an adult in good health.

The chain's CDR3 is CASSFRQGYSPLHF. DNA for the CDR3: TGTGCCAGCAGCTTCAGACAGGGCTATTCACCCCTCCACTTT. The rearrangement uses TRBV6-5 and TRBJ1-6; TRBD1 matches 7 bases. The CDR3 has 14 amino acids. The germline CDR1 and CDR2 sequences are MNHEY and SVGAGI. V lost 6 bases, J lost 8 bases, and 7 bases stayed unmatched.

The CDR3 sequence is CASSLGRGQALYEQYF. CDR3 nucleotides: TGCGCCAGCAGCTTGGGGAGGGGACAGGCCCTCTACGAGCAGTACTTC. The V call is TRBV5-1, the J call TRBJ2-7; TRBD1 matches at 8 bases. The junction had 8 bases not matched to a gene; V was cut back by 0 bases and J by 3 bases. The V gene's germline CDR1 is SGHRS and CDR2 YFSETQ. CDR3 length equals 16 residues.

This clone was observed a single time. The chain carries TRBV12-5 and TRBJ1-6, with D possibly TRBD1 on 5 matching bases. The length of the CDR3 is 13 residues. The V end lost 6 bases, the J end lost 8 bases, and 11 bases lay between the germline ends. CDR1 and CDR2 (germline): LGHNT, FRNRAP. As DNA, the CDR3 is TGTGCTAGTGGCCGGGGGGTAGATTCACCCCTCCACTTT. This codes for CASGRGVDSPLHF.